A single sample gave rise to the 28 T cell receptor beta chains below, sequenced in a study of CD8 T cells in ankylosing spondylitis. Study results and caveats: Characteristic of ankylosing spondylitis blood, it appeared, was a TCR beta motif comprising roughly eight highly homologous variants.

TCRdb reanalysed the 5' RACE reads using MiXCR and keeps one entry per CDR3 protein. The sample has about 460,000 distinct CDR3 sequences, approximately 5% seen once. What these receptors recognize is not known. Sequencing was done on a sample of blood, either unsorted or a sorted T cell fraction (not recorded which). These receptors were obtained from a male donor with ankylosing spondylitis.

CDR3 residues: CASSQRGTRSYNEQFF. As DNA, the CDR3 is TGTGCCAGCAGCCAACGGGGCACTCGCTCCTACAATGAGCAGTTCTTC. The chain combines TRBV3-1 with TRBJ2-1; D may match TRBD1 or TRBD2 (5 bases each). The germline V and J ends were trimmed by 2 bases and 0 bases, with 11 bases remaining between them. Germline CDR1 and CDR2: LGHDT and YNNKEL (reference sequence). The CDR3 covers 16 residues.

CDR3 region: CASSQGIVGAYEQYF. CDR3 sequence (DNA): TGCGCCAGCAGCCAAGGAATCGTCGGAGCGTACGAGCAGTACTTC. This chain connects TRBV4-3 to TRBJ2-7; D unresolved. Trimming stripped 1 base from V and 4 bases from J, with 14 bases between. The germline gives CDR1 LGHNA, CDR2 YSLEER. CDR3 length: 15 residues.

This clonotype was picked up many times. The gene calls are TRBV6-5 and TRBJ2-7; D is unclear. Per germline, CDR1 MNHEY and CDR2 SVGAGI. V was trimmed by 2 bases and J by 5 bases, leaving 10 bases between them. There are 13 residues in the CDR3. The CDR3 sequence is CASSYDNLHEQYF. The DNA of the CDR3 is TGTGCCAGCAGTTACGATAACCTCCACGAGCAGTACTTC.

This clonotype has just one count. Just one base apart from a much larger clone, this may be a read error. V usage is TRBV7-8 and J usage is TRBJ2-5, with 11 bases lining up with TRBD1. The CDR3 loop spans 15 amino acids. Per germline, CDR1 SGHVS and CDR2 FQNEAQ. The trim removed 2 bases at V and 8 bases at J, leaving 7 bases unmatched. The CDR3 DNA follows: TGTGCCAGCAGCTTATTTGGGACAGGGGGATACACCCAGTACTTC. Translation gives CASSLFGTGGYTQYF.

This clonotype has at least ten counts. V gene TRBV6-2 or TRBV6-3 combines with J gene TRBJ1-5; 8 bases match TRBD1. Germline V gives CDR1 MNHEY, CDR2 SVGEGT. The CDR3 loop spans 13 amino acids. J was trimmed by 12 bases and V by 5 bases; bases with no gene match: 9. CDR3 in amino acids: CASSTGTGGRQHF. Here the CDR3 DNA reads TGTGCCAGCAGTACCGGGACAGGTGGTCGCCAGCATTTT.

This chain joins TRBV7-4 and TRBJ2-3, with D possibly TRBD1 on 7 matching bases. Trimming stripped 8 bases from V and 2 bases from J, with 14 bases between. Germline V gives CDR1 SGHVT, CDR2 SQSDAQ. The CDR3 is made up of 14 amino acids. The CDR3 reads CASEGAGPTDTQYF. CDR3 in DNA: TGTGCCAGCGAGGGGGCGGGACCCACAGATACGCAGTATTTT.

This chain connects TRBV20-1 to TRBJ2-3; 14 positions agree with TRBD2. The CDR3 totals 14 residues. Germline loops: CDR1 DFQATT, CDR2 SNEGSKA (reference sequence). The CDR3 nucleotides are TGCATCTGGGGACTAGCGGGAGTAACAGATACGCAGTATTTT. Translation: CIWGLAGVTDTQYF.

This clonotype was counted at least ten times. The chain carries TRBV20-1 and TRBJ2-2; 7 bases are shared with TRBD2. CDR1 DFQATT and CDR2 SNEGSKA come from the germline V gene (reference sequence). The CDR3 has 13 amino acids. Germline trimming cut 6 bases from V and 1 base from J; bases unmatched to any gene: 2. The CDR3 loop reads CSAGGGNTGELFF. CDR3 nucleotide sequence: TGCAGTGCCGGCGGGGGGAACACCGGGGAGCTGTTTTTT.

This clonotype has a count of ten or more. The chain combines TRBV6-1 with TRBJ1-1; weak D call: TRBD1 (6 bases). Trimming left V 1 base short and J 1 base short, with 10 bases between. CDR1 MNHNS and CDR2 SASEGT come from the germline V gene. There are 15 residues in the CDR3. CDR3 in amino acids: CASSEVDRGNTEAFF. CDR3 bases: TGTGCCAGCAGTGAAGTGGACAGAGGGAACACTGAAGCTTTCTTT.

This clonotype was seen a few times. This rearrangement joins TRBV7-2 to TRBJ1-3; 9 bases are shared with TRBD1. Trimming took 5 bases from V and 4 from J; bases not matched to a gene: 12. CDR3 length: 17 amino acids. Germline V gives CDR1 SGHTA, CDR2 FQGNSA. CDR3 DNA sequence: TGTGCCAGCAGCACGACGTTGGGACAGGGCGTAGGAAACACCATATATTTT. As protein: CASSTTLGQGVGNTIYF.

In this sample, this clonotype turned up many times. The rearrangement links TRBV6-2 or TRBV6-3 to TRBJ2-3; 8 nucleotides align to TRBD1. There are 14 residues in the CDR3. J gave up 4 bases and V 6 bases, and 6 bases lay outside the gene matches. Germline lookup yields CDR1 MNHEY and CDR2 SVGEGT. Here the CDR3 DNA reads TGTGCCAGCAGCCGACAGGGGTTCGCAGATACGCAGTATTTT. Its translation is CASSRQGFADTQYF.

This clonotype was detected a few times. The chain combines TRBV4-2 with TRBJ2-1; tentative D call: TRBD2 (6 bases). The V end was cut by 4 bases, the J end by 1 base, with 14 bases between. CDR3 length: 16 amino acids. The germline CDR1 and CDR2 sequences are LGHNA and YNFKEQ. The chain's CDR3 is CASSPGGDHSYNEQFF. The CDR3 coding sequence is TGTGCCAGCAGCCCAGGAGGGGACCATTCCTACAATGAGCAGTTCTTC.

This clonotype was counted at least ten times. An end of the junction differs from the germline gene, which may be a read error. The chain couples TRBV6-2 or TRBV6-3 to TRBJ2-7; D is uncertain. Germline-derived CDR1 and CDR2 are MNHEY and SVGEGT. The CDR3 runs to 11 residues. The DNA for the CDR3 is TGTGCCAGCAGTTATCCCCACAGCCTATCCTTC. Translating gives CASSYPHSLSF.

This clonotype has at least ten counts. The chain couples TRBV5-1 to TRBJ1-1; D unresolved. Trimming took 0 bases from V and 4 from J, leaving 10 bases between them. Germline CDR1 and CDR2: SGHRS and YFSETQ. This CDR3 is 14 amino acids long. CDR3 nucleotide sequence: TGCGCCAGCAGCTTGGGGTCACAAGCCACTGAAGCTTTCTTT. Translating it yields CASSLGSQATEAFF.

This clonotype was recorded a few times. This chain joins TRBV21-1 and TRBJ2-1; the table gives TRBD1 as D, unverified against the DNA. TRBV21-1 is tagged as a pseudogene. CDR3 length: 17 residues. Here the CDR3 reads CATNGDRRASPYNEQFF. For the CDR3, the DNA is TGTGCCACCAACGGGGACCGTAGGGCTAGCCCCTACAATGAGCAGTTCTTC.

This clonotype came up many times. This chain joins TRBV7-2 and TRBJ1-6; D is undetermined. CDR3 size: 15 residues. The germline V and J ends were trimmed by 3 bases and 1 base, with 7 bases remaining between them. The V gene's germline CDR1 is SGHTA and CDR2 FQGNSA. CDR3 region: CASSLGLSYNSPLHF. The CDR3 DNA sequence: TGTGCCAGCAGCTTGGGTCTTTCCTATAATTCACCCCTCCACTTT.

Ten or more counts support this clonotype. This chain joins TRBV7-9 and TRBJ2-5; D remains ambiguous. Trimming left V 4 bases short and J 2 bases short, with 11 bases between. The CDR3 consists of 14 residues. Per germline, CDR1 SEHNR and CDR2 FQNEAQ (reference sequence). In nucleotides, the CDR3 is TGTGCCAGCAGCTCTAATGCCTTTCAAGAGACCCAGTACTTC. Residues: CASSSNAFQETQYF.

The rearrangement links TRBV18 to TRBJ2-2; D gene unclear. Per germline, CDR1 KGHSH and CDR2 LQKENI. The CDR3 totals 14 residues. V lost 6 bases and J lost 1, with 9 bases in between. CDR3: CASSARRNTGELFF. CDR3 coding DNA: TGTGCCAGCTCTGCGCGGAGGAACACCGGGGAGCTGTTTTTT.

This clonotype was recorded a few times. The chain combines TRBV3-1 with TRBJ2-1; D remains ambiguous. Germline assignment: CDR1 LGHDT and CDR2 YNNKEL (reference sequence). The CDR3 runs to 14 residues. V lost 3 bases and J lost 6, with 12 bases in between. The CDR3 spells CASSQFHLPNEQFF. The CDR3 DNA sequence: TGTGCCAGCAGCCAGTTCCACCTCCCCAATGAGCAGTTCTTC.

The table lists this clonotype with many counts. The chain carries TRBV20-1 and TRBJ2-5; D uncertain. Germline V lookup: CDR1 DFQATT, CDR2 SNEGSKA (reference sequence). CDR3 length: 14 amino acids. V lost 3 bases and J lost 5, with 16 bases in between. The CDR3 coding sequence is TGCAGTGCTAGCATACTCCAAAAAGGGGAGACCCAGTACTTC. This gives the protein CSASILQKGETQYF.

This clonotype was seen ten or more times. V usage is TRBV28 and J usage is TRBJ1-1, with TRBD1 matching over 7 bases. The CDR3 length is 12 residues. From germline, CDR1 is MDHEN and CDR2 SYDVKM. V shed 6 bases, J shed 7 bases, and the junction held 5 bases outside the gene matches. CDR3 in DNA: TGTGCCAGCAGCGAAAGGGACAGTGAAGCTTTCTTT. The encoded protein is CASSERDSEAFF.

The chain carries TRBV5-1 and TRBJ2-5; D is possibly TRBD2 (6 bases). The CDR3 extends over 16 amino acids. The V gene lost 3 bases and the J gene lost 5 bases, with 20 bases spanning the gap. Germline V gene lookup returns CDR1 SGHRS and CDR2 YFSETQ. This CDR3 reads CASSYREQRTAETQYF. In DNA form, the CDR3 reads TGCGCCAGCAGCTACCGGGAGCAGAGAACGGCGGAGACCCAGTACTTC.

This clonotype has at least ten counts. This sequence joins TRBV7-9 and TRBJ2-5; D is uncertain. Germline V gene data show CDR1 as SEHNR and CDR2 as FQNEAQ (reference sequence). V lost 0 bases, J lost 4 bases, and 3 bases lay in between. The CDR3 loop spans 12 amino acids. CDR3 residues: CASSLAPETQYF. The CDR3 DNA reads as TGTGCCAGCAGCTTAGCTCCAGAGACCCAGTACTTC.

There are many counts of this clonotype. This sequence joins TRBV2 and TRBJ2-3, with D possibly TRBD1 on 5 matching bases. Trimming removed 6 bases at V and 4 bases at J, with 8 bases between. CDR1 and CDR2 (germline): SNHLY, FYNNEI. The CDR3 length is 12 residues. This CDR3 is CASSGRADTQYF. The DNA of the CDR3 is TGTGCCAGCAGCGGCAGGGCAGATACGCAGTATTTT.

The chain has TRBV4-2 and TRBJ2-7, with D possibly being TRBD2 (5 bases). Germline CDR1 reads LGHNA; CDR2 reads YNFKEQ. The ends were cut back, 0 bases at V and 3 bases at J, with 9 bases in the middle. This CDR3 has 14 residues. CDR3 coding DNA: TGTGCCAGCAGCCAAGAGCGGGTGATCTACGAGCAGTACTTC. Protein product: CASSQERVIYEQYF.

A single count supports this clonotype. With a much larger clone just one base away, this may be a read error. The genes are TRBV25-1 and TRBJ2-5; D possibly corresponds to TRBD2 (6 bases). Germline CDR1 is MGHDK and CDR2 is SYGVNS. The CDR3 contains 13 residues. V shed 7 bases and J shed 5 bases, with 14 bases lying between them. The CDR3 region is CASNDGGRETQYF. CDR3 DNA sequence: TGTGCCAGCAATGACGGAGGGCGGGAGACCCAGTACTTC. The full variable domain, rest sourced from reference TRBV25-1 and TRBJ2-5, is EADIYQTPRYLVIGTGKKITLECSQTMGHDKMYWYQQDPGMELHLIHYSYGVNSTEKGDLSSESTVSRIRTEHFPLTLESARPSHTSQYLCASNDGGRETQYFGPGTRLLVL.

Many counts were recorded for this clonotype. The chain combines TRBV10-2 with TRBJ2-7, with TRBD1 as a possible D gene (5 bases). The germline V and J ends were trimmed by 7 bases and 2 bases, with 9 bases remaining between them. The CDR3 totals 12 residues. Germline V gives CDR1 WSHSY, CDR2 SAAADI. The CDR3 DNA reads TGCGCCAGCAAAAACAGGCCCTACGAGCAGTACTTC. Protein product: CASKNRPYEQYF.

In its sample, this clonotype was seen many times. The genes are TRBV5-6 and TRBJ2-5; TRBD2 is a possible D gene (6 bases). Trimming shortened V by 2 bases and J by 4 bases, and 9 bases separated the two germline ends. Germline lookup yields CDR1 SGHDT and CDR2 YYEEEE. The CDR3 has 13 residues. The CDR3 nucleotides read TGTGCCAGCAGCTTCTGGGAGGCAGAGACCCAGTACTTC. Translated: CASSFWEAETQYF.